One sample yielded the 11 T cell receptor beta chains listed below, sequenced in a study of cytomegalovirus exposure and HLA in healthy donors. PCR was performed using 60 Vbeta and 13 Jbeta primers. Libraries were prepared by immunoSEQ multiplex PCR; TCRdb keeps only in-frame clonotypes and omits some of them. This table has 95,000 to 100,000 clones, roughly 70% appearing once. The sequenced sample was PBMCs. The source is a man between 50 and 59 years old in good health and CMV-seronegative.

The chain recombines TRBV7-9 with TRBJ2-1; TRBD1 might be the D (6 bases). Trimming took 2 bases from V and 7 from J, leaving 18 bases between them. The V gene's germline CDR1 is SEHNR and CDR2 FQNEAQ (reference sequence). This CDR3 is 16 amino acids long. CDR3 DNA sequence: TGTGCCAGCAGCTTAAGGGATTCGTTCAGGGGAAATGAGCAGTTCTTC. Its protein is CASSLRDSFRGNEQFF.

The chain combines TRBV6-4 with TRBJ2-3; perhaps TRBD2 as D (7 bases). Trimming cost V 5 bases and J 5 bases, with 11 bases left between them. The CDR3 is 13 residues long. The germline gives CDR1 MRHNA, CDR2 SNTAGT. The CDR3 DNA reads TGTGCCAGCAGTTACAGGGAGGGAGATACGCAGTATTTT. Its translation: CASSYREGDTQYF.

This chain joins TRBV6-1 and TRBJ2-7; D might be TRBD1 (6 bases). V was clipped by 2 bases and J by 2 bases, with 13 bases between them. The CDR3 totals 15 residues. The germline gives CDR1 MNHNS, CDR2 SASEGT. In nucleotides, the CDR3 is TGTGCCAGCAGTGAACCGGGACATATCACCTACGAGCAGTACTTC. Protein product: CASSEPGHITYEQYF.

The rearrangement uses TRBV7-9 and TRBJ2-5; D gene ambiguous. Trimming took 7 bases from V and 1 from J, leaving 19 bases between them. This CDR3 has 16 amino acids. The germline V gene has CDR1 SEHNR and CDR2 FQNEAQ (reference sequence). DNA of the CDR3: TGTGCCAGCATTTTCGGCCCAACGCGGTTCCAAGAGACCCAGTACTTC. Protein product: CASIFGPTRFQETQYF.

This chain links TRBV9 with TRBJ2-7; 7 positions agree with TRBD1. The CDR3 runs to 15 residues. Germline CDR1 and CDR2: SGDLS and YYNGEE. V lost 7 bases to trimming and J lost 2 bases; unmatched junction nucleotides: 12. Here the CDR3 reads CASRESTGDPYEQYF. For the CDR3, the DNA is TGTGCCAGCCGAGAAAGTACAGGGGACCCCTACGAGCAGTACTTC. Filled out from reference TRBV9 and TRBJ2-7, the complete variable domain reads DSGVTQTPKHLITATGQRVTLRCSPRSGDLSVYWYQQSLDQGLQFLIQYYNGEERAKGNILERFSAQQFPDLHSELNLSSLELGDSALYFCASRESTGDPYEQYFGPGTRLTVT.

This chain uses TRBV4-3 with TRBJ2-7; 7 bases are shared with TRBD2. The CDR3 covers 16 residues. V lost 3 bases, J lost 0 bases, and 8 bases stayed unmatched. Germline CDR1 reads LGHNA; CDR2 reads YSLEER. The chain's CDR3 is CASSQGNIAGSYEQYF. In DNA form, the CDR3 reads TGCGCCAGCAGCCAGGGAAACATAGCGGGCTCCTACGAGCAGTACTTC.

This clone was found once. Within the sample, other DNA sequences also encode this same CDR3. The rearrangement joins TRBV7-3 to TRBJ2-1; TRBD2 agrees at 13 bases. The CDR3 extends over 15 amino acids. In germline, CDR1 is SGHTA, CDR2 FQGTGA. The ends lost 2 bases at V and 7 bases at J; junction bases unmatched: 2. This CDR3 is CASSLGLAGVNEQFF. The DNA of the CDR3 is TGTGCCAGCAGCTTAGGACTAGCGGGAGTAAATGAGCAGTTCTTC.

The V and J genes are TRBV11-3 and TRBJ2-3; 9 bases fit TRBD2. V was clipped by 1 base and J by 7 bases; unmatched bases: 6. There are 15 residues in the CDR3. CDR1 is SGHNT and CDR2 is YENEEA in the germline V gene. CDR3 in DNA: TGTGCCAGCAGCTTAGGTAGCGGGAGTGGAAATACGCAGTATTTT. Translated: CASSLGSGSGNTQYF.

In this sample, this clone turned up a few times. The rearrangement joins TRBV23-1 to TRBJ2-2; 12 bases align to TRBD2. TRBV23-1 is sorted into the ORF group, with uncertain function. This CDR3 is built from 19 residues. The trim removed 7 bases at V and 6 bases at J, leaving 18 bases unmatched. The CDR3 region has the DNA TGCGCCAGCAAGTCCCGCGGGACTAGCGGGTCGTCAATCGCCGGGGAGCTGTTTTTT. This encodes CASKSRGTSGSSIAGELFF.

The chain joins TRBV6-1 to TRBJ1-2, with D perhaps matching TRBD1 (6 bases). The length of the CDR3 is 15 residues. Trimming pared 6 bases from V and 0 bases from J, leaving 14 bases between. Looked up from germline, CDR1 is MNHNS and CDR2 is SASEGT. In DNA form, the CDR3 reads TGTGCCAGCAGCCGCCGGGACAACCCTAACTATGGCTACACCTTC. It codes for CASSRRDNPNYGYTF.

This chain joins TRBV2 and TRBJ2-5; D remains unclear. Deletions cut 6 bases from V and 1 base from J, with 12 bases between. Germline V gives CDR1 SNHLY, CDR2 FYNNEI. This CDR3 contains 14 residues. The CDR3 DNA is TGTGCCAGCAGCCCTATGGGCAGCCAAGAGACCCAGTACTTC. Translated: CASSPMGSQETQYF.